The T cell receptor beta chain under discussion was sequenced for a study of beta chain features in type 1 diabetes. General observations from the study: Moderately but significantly shorter TCRB CDR3s were found in Type 1 diabetes patients in all four CD4+ subsets. In comparison with healthy donors, patients had naive, central memory and Treg TCRB repertoires that appeared more similar.

Every bit of the isolated RNA underwent reverse transcription, so sequencing read expressed TCRB transcripts. Only in-frame clones appear in the TCRdb table, and some are missing; sequencing was by immunoSEQ multiplex PCR. The data show some 290,000 clones, with roughly an eighth seen just once and roughly 0.018% held by the top ten. Of note for this clone: Its matching antigen is unknown.

The receptor's source is a man in his thirties or forties with type 1 diabetes. The sequenced sample consisted of naive CD4+ T cells from blood.

CDR3 residues: CASKSSTGELFF. The DNA for the CDR3 is TGTGCCAGCAAATCCAGCACCGGGGAGCTGTTTTTT. This chain connects TRBV28 to TRBJ2-2; D unresolved. Trimming stripped 7 bases from V and 4 bases from J, with 7 bases between. CDR1 and CDR2 (germline): MDHEN, SYDVKM. The CDR3 has 12 residues.